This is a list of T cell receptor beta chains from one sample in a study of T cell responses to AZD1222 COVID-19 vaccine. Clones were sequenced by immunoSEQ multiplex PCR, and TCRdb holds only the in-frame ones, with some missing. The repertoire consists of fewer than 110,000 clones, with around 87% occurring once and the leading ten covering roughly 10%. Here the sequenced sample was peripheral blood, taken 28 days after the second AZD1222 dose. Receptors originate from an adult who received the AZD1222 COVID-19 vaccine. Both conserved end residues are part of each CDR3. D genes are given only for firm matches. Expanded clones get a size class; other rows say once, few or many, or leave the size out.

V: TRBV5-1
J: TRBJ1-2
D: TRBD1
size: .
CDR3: CASSQTGTGDHGYTF
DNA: TGCGCCAGCAGCCAGACCGGGACAGGGGACCATGGCTACACCTTC

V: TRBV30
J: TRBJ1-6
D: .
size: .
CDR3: CAWDAIYNSPLHF
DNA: TGTGCCTGGGATGCCATTTATAATTCACCCCTCCACTTT

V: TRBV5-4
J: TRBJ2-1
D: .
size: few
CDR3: CASSLAGPNEQFF
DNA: TGTGCCAGCAGCTTGGCGGGCCCCAATGAGCAGTTCTTC

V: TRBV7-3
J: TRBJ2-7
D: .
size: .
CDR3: CASSLGPSYEQYF
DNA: TGTGCCAGCAGCTTAGGTCCTTCCTACGAGCAGTACTTC

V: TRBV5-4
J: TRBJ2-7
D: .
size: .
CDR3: CASSLAPISSYEQYF
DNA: TGTGCCAGCAGCTTGGCTCCGATAAGCTCCTACGAGCAGTACTTC

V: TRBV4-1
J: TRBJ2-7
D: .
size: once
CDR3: CASSQGDGGRSYEQYF
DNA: TGCGCCAGCAGCCAAGGAGACGGGGGCCGCTCCTACGAGCAGTACTTC

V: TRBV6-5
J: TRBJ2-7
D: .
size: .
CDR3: CASCLGSSYEQYF
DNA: TGTGCCAGCTGCCTAGGGTCTTCCTACGAGCAGTACTTC

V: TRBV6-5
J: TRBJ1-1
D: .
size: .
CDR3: CASSYSTGKNTEAFF
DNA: TGTGCCAGCAGTTACTCGACTGGAAAGAACACTGAAGCTTTCTTT

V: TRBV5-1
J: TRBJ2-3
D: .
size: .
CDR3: CASSLAGVSDTQYF
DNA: TGCGCCAGCAGCTTGGCGGGGGTATCAGATACGCAGTATTTT

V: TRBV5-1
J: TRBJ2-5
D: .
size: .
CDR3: CASSLVGSQETQYF
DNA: TGCGCCAGCAGCTTGGTGGGGAGTCAAGAGACCCAGTACTTC

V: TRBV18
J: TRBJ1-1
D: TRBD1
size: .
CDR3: CASSPSTGSDTEAFF
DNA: TGTGCCAGCTCACCATCGACAGGGTCGGACACTGAAGCTTTCTTT